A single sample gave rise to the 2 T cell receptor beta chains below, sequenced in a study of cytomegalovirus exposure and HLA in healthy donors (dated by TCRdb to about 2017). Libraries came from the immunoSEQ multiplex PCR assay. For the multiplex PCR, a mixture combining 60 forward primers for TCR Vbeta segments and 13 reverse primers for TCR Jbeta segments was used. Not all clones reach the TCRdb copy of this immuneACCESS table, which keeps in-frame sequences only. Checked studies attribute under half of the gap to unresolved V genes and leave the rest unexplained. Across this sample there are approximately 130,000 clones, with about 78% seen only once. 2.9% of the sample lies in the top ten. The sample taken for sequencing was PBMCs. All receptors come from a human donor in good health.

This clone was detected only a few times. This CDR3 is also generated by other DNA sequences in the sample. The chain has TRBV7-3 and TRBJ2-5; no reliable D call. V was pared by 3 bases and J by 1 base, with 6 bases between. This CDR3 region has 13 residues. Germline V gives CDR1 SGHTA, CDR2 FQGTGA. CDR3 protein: CASSLAPQETQYF. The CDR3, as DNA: TGTGCCAGCAGCTTGGCACCCCAAGAGACCCAGTACTTC.

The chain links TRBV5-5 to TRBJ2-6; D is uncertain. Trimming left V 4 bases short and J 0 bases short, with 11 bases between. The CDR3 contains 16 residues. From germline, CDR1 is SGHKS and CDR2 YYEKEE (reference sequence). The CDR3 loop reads CASSQQSLSGANVLTF. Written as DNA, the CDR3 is TGTGCCAGCAGCCAACAGAGCCTCTCTGGGGCCAACGTCCTGACTTTC.